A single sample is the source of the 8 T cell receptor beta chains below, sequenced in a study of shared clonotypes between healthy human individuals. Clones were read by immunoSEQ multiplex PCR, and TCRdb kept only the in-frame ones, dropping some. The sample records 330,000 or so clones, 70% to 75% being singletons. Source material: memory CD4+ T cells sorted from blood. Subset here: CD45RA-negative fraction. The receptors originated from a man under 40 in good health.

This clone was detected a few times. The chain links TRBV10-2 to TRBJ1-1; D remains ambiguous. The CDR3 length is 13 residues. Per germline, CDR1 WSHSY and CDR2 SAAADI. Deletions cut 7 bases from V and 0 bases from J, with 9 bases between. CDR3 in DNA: TGCGCCAGCACGACGGGTATGAACACTGAAGCTTTCTTT. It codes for CASTTGMNTEAFF.

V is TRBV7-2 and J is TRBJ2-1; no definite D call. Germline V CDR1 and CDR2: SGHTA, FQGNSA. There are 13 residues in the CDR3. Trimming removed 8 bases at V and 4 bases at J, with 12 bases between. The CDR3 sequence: CASSWAEYNEQFF. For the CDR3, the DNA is TGTGCCAGCTCCTGGGCGGAGTACAATGAGCAGTTCTTC.

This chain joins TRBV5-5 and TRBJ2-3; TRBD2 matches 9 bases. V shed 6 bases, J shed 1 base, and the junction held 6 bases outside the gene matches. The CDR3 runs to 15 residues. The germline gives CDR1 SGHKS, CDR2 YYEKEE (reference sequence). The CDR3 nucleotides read TGTGCCAGCATGCGGGGGGGACCGGGCACAGATACGCAGTATTTT. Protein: CASMRGGPGTDTQYF.

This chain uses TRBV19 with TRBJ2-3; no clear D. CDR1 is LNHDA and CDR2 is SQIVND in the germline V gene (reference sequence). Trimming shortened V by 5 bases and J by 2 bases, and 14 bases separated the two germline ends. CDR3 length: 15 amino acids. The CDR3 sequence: CASSVWSANTDTQYF. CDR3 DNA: TGTGCCAGTAGTGTCTGGAGCGCCAACACAGATACGCAGTATTTT.

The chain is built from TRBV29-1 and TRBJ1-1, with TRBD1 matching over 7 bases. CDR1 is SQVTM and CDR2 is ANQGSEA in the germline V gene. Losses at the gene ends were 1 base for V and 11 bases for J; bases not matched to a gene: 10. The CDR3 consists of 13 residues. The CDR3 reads CSVEGFGGGAAFF. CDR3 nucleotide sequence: TGCAGCGTTGAAGGCTTCGGAGGGGGCGCGGCTTTCTTT.

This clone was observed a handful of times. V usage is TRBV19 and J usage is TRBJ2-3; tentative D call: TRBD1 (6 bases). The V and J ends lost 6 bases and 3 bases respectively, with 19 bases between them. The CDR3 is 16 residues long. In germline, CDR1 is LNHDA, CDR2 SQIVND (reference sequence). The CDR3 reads CASSPRMGAGTDTQYF. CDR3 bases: TGTGCCAGTAGCCCGCGTATGGGGGCTGGTACAGATACGCAGTATTTT. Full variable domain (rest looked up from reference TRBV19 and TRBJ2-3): DGGITQSPKYLFRKEGQNVTLSCEQNLNHDAMYWYRQDPGQGLRLIYYSQIVNDFQKGDIAEGYSVSREKKESFPLTVTSAQKNPTAFYLCASSPRMGAGTDTQYFGPGTRLTVL.

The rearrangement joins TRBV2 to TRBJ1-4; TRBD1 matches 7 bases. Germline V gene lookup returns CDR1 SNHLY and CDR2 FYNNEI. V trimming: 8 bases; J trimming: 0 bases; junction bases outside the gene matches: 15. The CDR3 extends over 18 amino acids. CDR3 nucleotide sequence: TGTGCCAGCGGGGGACAGTTAAGACACCTCGCAACTAATGAAAAACTGTTTTTT. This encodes CASGGQLRHLATNEKLFF.

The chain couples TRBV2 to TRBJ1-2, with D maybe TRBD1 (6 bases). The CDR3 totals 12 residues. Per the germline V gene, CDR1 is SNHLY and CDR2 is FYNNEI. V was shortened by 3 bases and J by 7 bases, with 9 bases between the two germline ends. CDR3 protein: CASSEGRGGYTF. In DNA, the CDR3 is TGTGCCAGCAGTGAGGGCAGGGGTGGCTACACCTTC.